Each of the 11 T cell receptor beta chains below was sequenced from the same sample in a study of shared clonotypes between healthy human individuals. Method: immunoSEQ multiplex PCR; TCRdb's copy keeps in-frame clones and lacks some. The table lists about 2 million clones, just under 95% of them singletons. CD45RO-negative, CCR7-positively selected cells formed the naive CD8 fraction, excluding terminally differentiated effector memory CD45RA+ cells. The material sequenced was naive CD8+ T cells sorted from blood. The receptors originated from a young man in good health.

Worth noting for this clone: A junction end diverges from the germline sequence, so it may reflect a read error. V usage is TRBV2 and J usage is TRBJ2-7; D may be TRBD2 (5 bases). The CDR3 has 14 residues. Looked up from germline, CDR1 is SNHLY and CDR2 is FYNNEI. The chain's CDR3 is CASTERSHSYGQYF. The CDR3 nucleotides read TGTGCCAGCACTGAGCGGAGTCACTCCTACGGGCAGTACTTC.

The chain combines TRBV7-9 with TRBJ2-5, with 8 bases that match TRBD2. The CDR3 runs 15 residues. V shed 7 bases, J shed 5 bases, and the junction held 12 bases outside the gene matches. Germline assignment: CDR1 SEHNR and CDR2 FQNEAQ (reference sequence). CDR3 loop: CASNSGTSLGETQYF. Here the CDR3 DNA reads TGTGCCAGCAATTCCGGGACTAGTCTGGGTGAGACCCAGTACTTC.

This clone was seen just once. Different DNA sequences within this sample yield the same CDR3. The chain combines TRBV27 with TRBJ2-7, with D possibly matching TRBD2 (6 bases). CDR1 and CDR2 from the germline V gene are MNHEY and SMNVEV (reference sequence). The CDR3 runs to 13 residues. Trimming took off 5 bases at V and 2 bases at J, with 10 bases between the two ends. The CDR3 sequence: CASSPGTAYEQYF. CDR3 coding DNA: TGTGCCAGCAGTCCGGGGACTGCCTACGAGCAGTACTTC.

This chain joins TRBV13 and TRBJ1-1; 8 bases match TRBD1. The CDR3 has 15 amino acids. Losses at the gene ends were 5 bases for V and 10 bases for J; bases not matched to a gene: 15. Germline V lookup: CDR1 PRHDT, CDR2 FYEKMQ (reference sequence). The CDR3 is CASSHVGGGQGGAFF. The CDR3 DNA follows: TGTGCCAGCAGCCACGTAGGGGGAGGACAGGGCGGAGCTTTCTTT. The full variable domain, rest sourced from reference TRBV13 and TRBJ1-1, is AAGVIQSPRHLIKEKRETATLKCYPIPRHDTVYWYQQGPGQDPQFLISFYEKMQSDKGSIPDRFSAQQFSDYHSELNMSSLELGDSALYFCASSHVGGGQGGAFFGQGTRLTVV.

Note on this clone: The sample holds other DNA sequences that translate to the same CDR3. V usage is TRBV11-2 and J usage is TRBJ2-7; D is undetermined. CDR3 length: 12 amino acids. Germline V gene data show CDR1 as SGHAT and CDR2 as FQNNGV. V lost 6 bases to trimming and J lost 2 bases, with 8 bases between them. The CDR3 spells CASSPPTYEQYF. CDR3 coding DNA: TGTGCCAGCAGTCCTCCCACCTACGAGCAGTACTTC.

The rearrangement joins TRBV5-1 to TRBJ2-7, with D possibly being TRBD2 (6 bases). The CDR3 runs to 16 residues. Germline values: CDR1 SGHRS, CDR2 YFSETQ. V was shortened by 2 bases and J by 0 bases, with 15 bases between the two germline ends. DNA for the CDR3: TGCGCCAGCAGCTTTCACTATGGAGGGAGCTCCTACGAGCAGTACTTC. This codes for CASSFHYGGSSYEQYF.

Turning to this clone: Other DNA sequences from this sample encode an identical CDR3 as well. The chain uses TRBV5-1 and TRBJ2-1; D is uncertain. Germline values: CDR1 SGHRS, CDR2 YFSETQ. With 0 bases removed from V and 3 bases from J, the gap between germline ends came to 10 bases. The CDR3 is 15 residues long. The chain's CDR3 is CASSLAGGDYNEQFF. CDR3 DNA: TGCGCCAGCAGCTTGGCGGGCGGAGACTACAATGAGCAGTTCTTC.

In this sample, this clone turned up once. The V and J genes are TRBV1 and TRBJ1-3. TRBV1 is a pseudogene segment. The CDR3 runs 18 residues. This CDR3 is CTSSQVGARGNSGNTIYF. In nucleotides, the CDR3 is TGCACCAGCAGCCAAGTAGGGGCCCGGGGGAACTCTGGAAACACCATATATTTT.

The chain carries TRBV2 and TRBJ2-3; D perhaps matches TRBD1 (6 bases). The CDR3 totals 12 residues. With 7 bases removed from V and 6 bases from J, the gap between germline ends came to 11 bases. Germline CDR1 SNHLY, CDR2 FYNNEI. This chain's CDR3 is CASKGDGDTQYF. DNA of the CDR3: TGTGCCAGCAAGGGGGATGGGGATACGCAGTATTTT.

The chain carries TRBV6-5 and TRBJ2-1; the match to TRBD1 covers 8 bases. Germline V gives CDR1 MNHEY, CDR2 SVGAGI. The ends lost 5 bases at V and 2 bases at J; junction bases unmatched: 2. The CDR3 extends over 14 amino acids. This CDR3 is CASSPTGAYNEQFF. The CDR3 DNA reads TGTGCCAGCAGTCCGACAGGGGCCTACAATGAGCAGTTCTTC.

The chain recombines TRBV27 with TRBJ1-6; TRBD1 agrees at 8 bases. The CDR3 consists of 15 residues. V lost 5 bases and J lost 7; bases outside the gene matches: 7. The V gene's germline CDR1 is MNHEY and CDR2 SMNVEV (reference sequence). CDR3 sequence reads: CASSRAGGANSPLHF. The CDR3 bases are TGTGCCAGCAGTCGTGCAGGGGGCGCGAATTCACCCCTCCACTTT.